This T cell receptor beta chain was recovered during a study of cytomegalovirus exposure and HLA in healthy donors. Study-wide results and limits: Sequencing probably produced one cluster of sequence variants that were highly shared. The availability of immune exposure information extended only to CMV serostatus.

Each donor was nominally healthy when sampled (though unrecorded immune exposures were likely). This clone was counted once. Its antigen is unidentified. The PCR had 60 Vbeta and 13 Jbeta primers. Some clones are missing from TCRdb's copy, which holds only in-frame ones; the method was immunoSEQ multiplex PCR. The table shows about 120,000 clones, with about 80% occurring only once. This receptor was identified in a man in his 60s in good health and CMV-seropositive. The sequenced material came from PBMCs.

The CDR3 bases are TGTGCCAGCAGCTTGGTGGGGGTTACAGGGTCGAAAGCTGAAGCTTTCTTT. The encoded protein is CASSLVGVTGSKAEAFF. The chain employs TRBV5-6 and TRBJ1-1; TRBD1 might be the D (6 bases). The CDR3 sequence is 17 residues long. V was pared by 0 bases and J by 6 bases, with 21 bases between. The V gene's germline CDR1 is SGHDT and CDR2 YYEEEE. Full variable domain (missing parts from reference TRBV5-6 and TRBJ1-1): DAGVTQSPTHLIKTRGQQVTLRCSPKSGHDTVSWYQQALGQGPQFIFQYYEEEERQRGNFPDRFSGHQFPNYSSELNVNALLLGDSALYLCASSLVGVTGSKAEAFFGQGTRLTVV.